Described below is a single TCR beta chain sequence and its context. Its specificity is not known. TCR alpha and TCR beta cDNA libraries carrying sample barcodes and UMIs came from 5'RACE with constant-segment primers. TCRdb reprocessed the 5' RACE reads via MiXCR and lists one record per CDR3 protein. The table shows fewer than 200,000 distinct CDR3 sequences, with around 13% occurring only once. This sample was taken from a study of T-cell memory formation after mild COVID-19. Study-wide results and caveats: The study detected some responding clones in pre-infection memory, suggesting cross-reactive memory joined.

Deletions cut 2 bases from V and 3 bases from J, with 7 bases between. This CDR3 has 13 residues. CDR1 and CDR2 (germline): SEHNR, FQNEAQ (reference sequence). The sequenced sample was PBMCs or a T cell subset sorted from them (not recorded which). The receptor's source is a man between 18 and 35 years old who had mild COVID-19 (a few samples of this study predate the infection). Cell type and time point are not known. The V gene is TRBV7-9, the J gene TRBJ1-2; D ambiguous. CDR3 in DNA: TGTGCCAGCAGCTTAAACTTCCACTATGGCTACACCTTC. Residues: CASSLNFHYGYTF.